At least ten counts were recorded for the clone carrying this T cell receptor beta chain. The antigen remains undetermined. This record belongs to a study of identical twins. Unique molecular identifiers were present on the cDNA, and a universal primer site came from template switching. TCRdb re-called the 5' RACE reads through MiXCR, storing one row per CDR3 protein. The sample yields 250,000 or so distinct CDR3 sequences, around 8% seen once. Whole-study results and caveats: The authors drew conclusions from cross-sectional statistical analysis rather than following the same donors.

These records were also assigned to another study, of yellow fever vaccine responses in identical twins.

Sequenced input: CD8+ T cells sorted from blood. This receptor was identified in a young woman in good health.

CDR3 sequence reads: CSARDPGLAVQETQYF. CDR3 nucleotides: TGCAGTGCTAGAGACCCGGGACTAGCGGTCCAAGAGACCCAGTACTTC. The chain has TRBV20-1 and TRBJ2-5; 11 nucleotides align to TRBD2. The CDR3 contains 16 residues. Unmatched junction bases numbered 4, after V lost 0 bases and J lost 1 base. Germline V lookup: CDR1 DFQATT, CDR2 SNEGSKA (reference sequence).